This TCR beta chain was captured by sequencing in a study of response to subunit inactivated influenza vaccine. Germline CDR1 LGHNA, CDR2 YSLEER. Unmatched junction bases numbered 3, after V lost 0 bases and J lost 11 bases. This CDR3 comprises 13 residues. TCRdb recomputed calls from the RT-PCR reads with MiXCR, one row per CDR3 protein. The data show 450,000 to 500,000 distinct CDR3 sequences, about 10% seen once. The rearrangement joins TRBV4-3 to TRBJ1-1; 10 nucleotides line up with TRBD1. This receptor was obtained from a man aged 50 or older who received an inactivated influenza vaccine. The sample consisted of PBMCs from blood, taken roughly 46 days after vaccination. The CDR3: CASSQDGTGAAFF. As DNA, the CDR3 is TGCGCCAGCAGCCAAGATGGGACAGGGGCGGCTTTCTTT.